This T cell receptor beta chain was recovered during a study of cytomegalovirus exposure and HLA in healthy donors. Study details: Earlier, 95 million to 120 million unique TCR beta sequences were recovered from roughly 170 million T cells by an analysis.

PCR involved 60 Vbeta and 13 Jbeta primers. This table comes from immunoSEQ multiplex PCR, and its TCRdb copy is limited to in-frame clones, with some not included. This table holds around 150,000 clones, roughly three quarters found once. Germline CDR1 and CDR2: PRHDT and FYEKMQ (reference sequence). The CDR3 extends over 17 amino acids. J gave up 5 bases and V 5 bases, and 14 bases lay outside the gene matches. The sequenced sample was PBMCs. The chain is built from TRBV13 and TRBJ2-7; 11 bases align to TRBD1. The clonotype originates from a man aged 40-55 years in good health and CMV-seropositive. The CDR3 nucleotides read TGTGCCAGCAGCGGTACAGGACAGGGGGCATCTCGCAACGAGCAGTACTTC. Amino acids: CASSGTGQGASRNEQYF. The full variable domain, rest sourced from reference TRBV13 and TRBJ2-7, is AAGVIQSPRHLIKEKRETATLKCYPIPRHDTVYWYQQGPGQDPQFLISFYEKMQSDKGSIPDRFSAQQFSDYHSELNMSSLELGDSALYFCASSGTGQGASRNEQYFGPGTRLTVT.